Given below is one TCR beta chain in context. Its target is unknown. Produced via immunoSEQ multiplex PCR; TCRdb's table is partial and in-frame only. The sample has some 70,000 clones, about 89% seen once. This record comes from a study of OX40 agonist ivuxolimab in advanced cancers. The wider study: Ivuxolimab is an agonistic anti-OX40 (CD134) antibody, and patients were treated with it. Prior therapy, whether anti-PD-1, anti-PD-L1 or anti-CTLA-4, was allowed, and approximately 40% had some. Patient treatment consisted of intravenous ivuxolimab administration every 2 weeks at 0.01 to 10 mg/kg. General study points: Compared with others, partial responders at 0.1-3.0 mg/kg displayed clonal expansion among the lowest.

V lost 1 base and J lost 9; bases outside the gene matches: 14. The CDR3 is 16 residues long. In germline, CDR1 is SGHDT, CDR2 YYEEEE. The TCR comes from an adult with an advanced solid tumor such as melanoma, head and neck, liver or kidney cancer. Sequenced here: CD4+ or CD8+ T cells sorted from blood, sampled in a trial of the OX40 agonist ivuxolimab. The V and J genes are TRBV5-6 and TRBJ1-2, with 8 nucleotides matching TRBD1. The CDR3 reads CASSLFGGAGGMSYTF. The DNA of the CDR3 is TGTGCCAGCAGCTTGTTCGGTGGCGCAGGGGGCATGAGCTACACCTTC. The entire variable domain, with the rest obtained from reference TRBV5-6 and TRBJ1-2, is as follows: DAGVTQSPTHLIKTRGQQVTLRCSPKSGHDTVSWYQQALGQGPQFIFQYYEEEERQRGNFPDRFSGHQFPNYSSELNVNALLLGDSALYLCASSLFGGAGGMSYTFGSGTRLTVV.